The 2 T cell receptor beta chains below were found in one sample sequenced in a study of T cell changes during pregnancy in multiple sclerosis. Sequencing used immunoSEQ multiplex PCR; TCRdb keeps in-frame clones, though not all of them. The sample includes 25,000 to 35,000 clones, around 89% seen only once; the top ten take under 3.5%. The sample was CD4+ T cells from peripheral blood mononuclear cells, taken in the first trimester of pregnancy. The receptors were sampled from a female donor in good health, enrolled as a control in a pregnancy study.

J is TRBJ2-1 and V is TRBV12-5; a possible D gene is TRBD2 (6 bases). The CDR3 consists of 13 residues. From germline, CDR1 is LGHNT and CDR2 FRNRAP. V was trimmed by 4 bases and J by 4 bases, leaving 8 bases between them. CDR3 coding DNA: TGTGCTAGTGGTTCGGGGGATTACAATGAGCAGTTCTTC. Its protein is CASGSGDYNEQFF.

The chain employs TRBV6-1 and TRBJ1-4; TRBD1 matches 7 bases. CDR1 is MNHNS, CDR2 SASEGT, per germline. CDR3 length: 15 amino acids. The J segment lost 5 bases and the V segment lost 3 bases, leaving 6 bases of the junction unmatched. The CDR3 sequence: CASSEGATGNEKLFF. CDR3 nucleotide sequence: TGTGCCAGCAGTGAGGGCGCGACAGGGAATGAAAAACTGTTTTTT.